This TCR beta chain was sequenced in a study of cytomegalovirus exposure and HLA in healthy donors. It was with 60 Vbeta and 13 Jbeta primers that the PCR ran. Profiling relied on immunoSEQ multiplex PCR, and the TCRdb table lists in-frame clones only, not all of them. The sample has over 150,000 clones; 80% are singletons. This CDR3 is built from 15 residues. V lost 1 base to trimming and J lost 2 bases; unmatched junction nucleotides: 3. From germline, CDR1 is SGHTA and CDR2 FQGTGA. The sequence was obtained from a woman aged 40 to 49 in good health and CMV-seropositive. Material for sequencing was PBMCs. This sequence joins TRBV7-3 and TRBJ2-3; 7 nucleotides agree with TRBD2. CDR3 DNA sequence: TGTGCCAGCAGCTTAATGAGCGGGAACACAGATACGCAGTATTTT. Translation: CASSLMSGNTDTQYF.